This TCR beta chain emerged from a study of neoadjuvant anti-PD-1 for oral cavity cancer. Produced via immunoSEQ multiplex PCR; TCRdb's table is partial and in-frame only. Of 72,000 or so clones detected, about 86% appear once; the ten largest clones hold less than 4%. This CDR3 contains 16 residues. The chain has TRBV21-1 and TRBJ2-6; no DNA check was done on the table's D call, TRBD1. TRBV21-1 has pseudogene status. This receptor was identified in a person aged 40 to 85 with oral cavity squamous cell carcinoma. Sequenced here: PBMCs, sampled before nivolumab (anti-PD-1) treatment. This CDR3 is CASSKVHSSGANVLTF. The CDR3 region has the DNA TGTGCCAGCAGCAAAGTGCACAGCTCTGGGGCCAACGTCCTGACTTTC.